This TCR beta chain was obtained from a study of shared clonotypes between healthy human individuals. For this clone: Its matching antigen is unknown.

Only in-frame clones appear in the TCRdb table, and some are missing; sequencing was by immunoSEQ multiplex PCR. The repertoire holds 950,000 to 1,100,000 clones, with about 77% as singletons. Study results and caveats: Generation probabilities were higher for clonotypes shared across all four sorted-subset donors than for unshared ones.

The germline gives CDR1 SEHNR, CDR2 FQNEAQ (reference sequence). CDR3 length equals 14 residues. V was cut by 2 bases and J by 2 bases, with 10 bases left in between. Specimen: memory CD4+ T cells sorted from blood. Subset in this sample: CD45RA-negative fraction. The clonotype was recovered from a young man in good health. J is TRBJ2-7 and V is TRBV7-9; D ambiguous. The CDR3 region is CASSLYNRAYEQYF. CDR3 nucleotides: TGTGCCAGCAGCTTATATAACAGAGCCTACGAGCAGTACTTC.